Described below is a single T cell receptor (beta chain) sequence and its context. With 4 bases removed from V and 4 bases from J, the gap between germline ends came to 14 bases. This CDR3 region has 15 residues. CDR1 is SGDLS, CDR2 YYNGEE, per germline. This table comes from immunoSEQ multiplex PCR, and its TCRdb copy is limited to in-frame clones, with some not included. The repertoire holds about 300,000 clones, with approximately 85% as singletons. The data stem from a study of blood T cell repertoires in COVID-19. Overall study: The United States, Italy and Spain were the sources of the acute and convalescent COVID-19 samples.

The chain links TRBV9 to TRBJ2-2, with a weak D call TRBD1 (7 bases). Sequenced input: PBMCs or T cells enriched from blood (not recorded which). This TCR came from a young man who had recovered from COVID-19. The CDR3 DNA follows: TGTGCCAGCAGCCTTGGACAGGAGGGCACCGGGGAGCTGTTTTTT. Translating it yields CASSLGQEGTGELFF.